The 12 T cell receptor beta chains below were found in one sample sequenced in a study of blood T cell repertoires in COVID-19. Generated by immunoSEQ multiplex PCR, the TCRdb table keeps only in-frame clones and is missing some. The sample records under 350,000 clones, 86% being singletons. Sequencing was carried out using PBMCs or T cells enriched from blood (not recorded which). Receptors originate from a man aged 25-45 years who had recovered from COVID-19.

The chain uses TRBV18 and TRBJ2-3, with D tentatively TRBD1 (6 bases). This CDR3 comprises 14 residues. The germline V gene encodes CDR1 KGHSH and CDR2 LQKENI. V was trimmed by 2 bases and J by 5 bases, leaving 11 bases between them. The DNA of the CDR3 is TGTGCCAGCTCACCAGGAGTAGGGGGAGATACGCAGTATTTT. It translates to CASSPGVGGDTQYF.

This chain links TRBV7-5 with TRBJ1-5; the table calls TRBD1, which could not be checked here. TRBV7-5 is shown as a pseudogene. This CDR3 region has 17 residues. CDR3 amino acids: CARSLRTGGSWNQPQHF. DNA for the CDR3: TGTGCCAGAAGCCTCCGGACAGGGGGATCTTGGAATCAGCCCCAGCATTTT.

This rearrangement joins TRBV24-1 to TRBJ1-5; the D gene is possibly TRBD1 (6 bases). The CDR3 totals 15 residues. Per the germline V gene, CDR1 is KGHDR and CDR2 is SFDVKD. Trimming stripped 5 bases from V and 5 bases from J, with 15 bases between. DNA of the CDR3: TGTGCCACCAGTGGTGCCAGGGGCGGCGATCAGCCCCAGCATTTT. It specifies CATSGARGGDQPQHF.

This clone was found a few times. The chain combines TRBV6-5 with TRBJ1-5; 8 nucleotides align to TRBD1. CDR3 length equals 13 residues. Looked up from germline, CDR1 is MNHEY and CDR2 is SVGAGI. V lost 9 bases, J lost 5 bases, and 6 bases stayed unmatched. Here the CDR3 reads CASKDRVDQPQHF. DNA for the CDR3: TGTGCCAGTAAGGACAGGGTGGATCAGCCCCAGCATTTT.

This chain uses TRBV29-1 with TRBJ1-1, with D possibly TRBD1 on 5 matching bases. V gave up 5 bases and J gave up 8 bases, with 15 bases separating them. Germline loops: CDR1 SQVTM, CDR2 ANQGSEA. The CDR3 is made up of 12 amino acids. CDR3 DNA sequence: TGCAGCGTTTATATGGAGGGGCCCGAAGCTTTCTTT. Amino acids: CSVYMEGPEAFF.

The V and J genes are TRBV7-2 and TRBJ1-1; D possibly corresponds to TRBD1 (5 bases). V lost 6 bases and J lost 2, with 10 bases in between. Germline CDR1 SGHTA, CDR2 FQGNSA. The CDR3 consists of 13 residues. CDR3 nucleotides: TGTGCCAGCAGTGTGACAGTTAACACTGAAGCTTTCTTT. Translating gives CASSVTVNTEAFF. Looking up the rest from reference TRBV7-2 and TRBJ1-1 gives the full variable domain: GAGVSQSPSNKVTEKGKDVELRCDPISGHTALYWYRQSLGQGLEFLIYFQGNSAPDKSGLPSDRFSAERTGGSVSTLTIQRTQQEDSAVYLCASSVTVNTEAFFGQGTRLTVV.

V is TRBV10-2 and J is TRBJ2-3, with D perhaps matching TRBD2 (6 bases). This CDR3 spans 14 amino acids. Germline CDR1 reads WSHSY; CDR2 reads SAAADI. Trimming shortened V by 5 bases and J by 0 bases, and 9 bases separated the two germline ends. CDR3 sequence (DNA): TGCGCCAGCAGTTTGGCGGGGAGCACAGATACGCAGTATTTT. Its protein is CASSLAGSTDTQYF.

As to this clone: The junction and the germline gene differ at one end; a read error may be behind it. V usage is TRBV11-2 and J usage is TRBJ2-6, with TRBD1 matching over 8 bases. CDR1 and CDR2 (germline): SGHAT, FQNNGV. CDR3 length: 12 residues. CDR3 amino acids: CASRQGANVLTF. Here the CDR3 DNA reads TGTGCCAGCAGGCAGGGGGCGAACGTCCTGACTTTC.

The V and J genes are TRBV6-1 and TRBJ1-1, with 7 positions matching TRBD1. The germline V gene has CDR1 MNHNS and CDR2 SASEGT. Germline trimming cut 2 bases from V and 3 bases from J; bases unmatched to any gene: 3. CDR3 length equals 14 residues. The CDR3 DNA reads as TGTGCCAGCAGTGAATTTCAGGGGGACACTGAAGCTTTCTTT. Its translation: CASSEFQGDTEAFF.

The genes are TRBV10-3 and TRBJ2-1, with D possibly TRBD2 on 5 matching bases. Trimming pared 0 bases from V and 3 bases from J, leaving 15 bases between. The germline CDR1 and CDR2 sequences are ENHRY and SYGVKD. The length of the CDR3 is 17 residues. The CDR3 loop reads CAISESLGEGGYNEQFF. DNA for the CDR3: TGTGCCATCAGTGAGTCGTTAGGTGAGGGTGGCTACAATGAGCAGTTCTTC.

V gene TRBV19 combines with J gene TRBJ1-3, with D hard to call. The CDR3 consists of 14 residues. Germline V lookup: CDR1 LNHDA, CDR2 SQIVND (reference sequence). V was shortened by 5 bases and J by 0 bases, with 8 bases between the two germline ends. CDR3 nucleotide sequence: TGTGCCAGTAGTTATGCGGTCTCTGGAAACACCATATATTTT. This codes for CASSYAVSGNTIYF.

This clone was seen more than once but under ten times. The chain uses TRBV3-1 (or the pseudogene TRBV3-2) and TRBJ1-4, with D possibly TRBD1 on 6 matching bases. Deletions cut 3 bases from V and 7 bases from J, with 18 bases between. This CDR3 is built from 16 residues. CDR1 is LGHDT and CDR2 is YNNKEL in the germline V gene (reference sequence). The CDR3 DNA is TGTGCCAGCAGCCAGACCAGGGGCGGGGGTCGTGAAAAACTGTTTTTT. Amino acids: CASSQTRGGGREKLFF.